This entry lists 13 T cell receptor beta chains sequenced from one sample in a study of graft-versus-host responses after intestinal transplantation. Graft material was processed, releasing intraepithelial and lamina propria lymphocytes. Libraries were prepared by immunoSEQ multiplex PCR; TCRdb keeps only in-frame clonotypes and omits some of them. The sample records some 7,100 clones, around 75% being singletons. Specimen: ileum tissue, collected approximately 31 weeks after intestinal transplant. Source of these receptors: a human patient who received an intestinal transplant, so some T cells may come from the graft donor.

This clone occurred once. CDR3 DNA sequence: TGTGCCAGCAGCTTAGGACAGGGGCGCACAGATACGCAGTATTTT. Encoded protein: CASSLGQGRTDTQYF. The J gene is TRBJ2-3, the V gene TRBV11-3; 8 bases are a match to TRBD1. The J segment lost 1 base and the V segment lost 1 base, leaving 1 base of the junction unmatched. The CDR3 covers 15 residues. Germline V gene lookup returns CDR1 SGHNT and CDR2 YENEEA.

The chain is built from TRBV4-1 and TRBJ2-3, with 10 bases lining up with TRBD2. The trim removed 0 bases at V and 1 base at J, leaving 7 bases unmatched. Germline loops: CDR1 MGHRA, CDR2 YSYEKL. CDR3 length equals 18 residues. The CDR3 loop is CASSQERVSGRGTDTQYF. CDR3 nucleotides: TGCGCCAGCAGCCAAGAAAGGGTAAGCGGGAGGGGCACAGATACGCAGTATTTT.

The gene calls are TRBV18 and TRBJ2-7; D may be TRBD1 (6 bases). The germline V gene encodes CDR1 KGHSH and CDR2 LQKENI. V shed 3 bases and J shed 5 bases, with 8 bases lying between them. The CDR3 loop spans 12 amino acids. CDR3 sequence reads: CASSPSGDEQYF. CDR3 bases: TGTGCCAGCTCACCCTCAGGGGACGAGCAGTACTTC.

The V and J genes are TRBV18 and TRBJ1-1; no definite D call. Germline assignment: CDR1 KGHSH and CDR2 LQKENI. The V end lost 2 bases, the J end lost 3 bases, and 10 bases lay between the germline ends. The CDR3 has 14 residues. The CDR3 sequence is CASSPTRRDTEAFF. The CDR3 nucleotides read TGTGCCAGCTCACCAACCCGGAGGGACACTGAAGCTTTCTTT.

The CDR3 is CASSAQGWLPGANVLTF. Here the CDR3 DNA reads TGTGCCAGCTCAGCGCAGGGTTGGCTGCCTGGGGCCAACGTCCTGACTTTC. The gene calls are TRBV18 and TRBJ2-6; D perhaps matches TRBD1 (5 bases). The V gene lost 5 bases and the J gene lost 2 bases, with 16 bases spanning the gap. Germline CDR1 is KGHSH and CDR2 is LQKENI. This CDR3 is built from 17 residues.

The chain couples TRBV18 to TRBJ2-5; 10 bases are a match to TRBD2. Germline lookup yields CDR1 KGHSH and CDR2 LQKENI. The V gene end was trimmed by 3 bases and the J gene end by 5 bases; junction bases not matched to a gene: 3. This CDR3 comprises 14 residues. CDR3 in amino acids: CASSPASGSETQYF. The CDR3 nucleotides are TGTGCCAGCTCACCCGCTAGCGGGAGCGAGACCCAGTACTTC.

The chain carries TRBV7-2 and TRBJ2-7; tentatively, D is TRBD2 (6 bases). CDR3 size: 15 residues. Trimming took off 3 bases at V and 4 bases at J, with 16 bases between the two ends. The V gene's germline CDR1 is SGHTA and CDR2 FQGNSA. DNA for the CDR3: TGTGCCAGCAGCTTCACCATCTTAGCGGATTACGAGCAGTACTTC. Protein: CASSFTILADYEQYF.

This clone was counted a single time. The rearrangement joins TRBV25-1 to TRBJ2-3; TRBD2 matches 8 bases. Trimming at V came to 2 bases and at J to 5 bases, leaving 12 bases not matched to a gene. This CDR3 has 17 residues. Germline loops: CDR1 MGHDK, CDR2 SYGVNS. For the CDR3, the DNA is TGTGCCAGCAGTGAAAAGGAAAGAGGCGGGGGGAAAGATACGCAGTATTTT. The encoded protein is CASSEKERGGGKDTQYF.

The chain's CDR3 is CASSSGYRTFWGNQPQHF. CDR3 DNA sequence: TGTGCCAGCAGTTCCGGGTACAGGACATTTTGGGGCAATCAGCCCCAGCATTTT. V and J are TRBV28 and TRBJ1-5; tentatively, D is TRBD1 (5 bases). Deletions cut 4 bases from V and 2 bases from J, with 21 bases between. The CDR3 runs 18 residues. The germline V gene has CDR1 MDHEN and CDR2 SYDVKM.

This clone came up a few times. V is TRBV7-6 and J is TRBJ2-2; the D is unclear. This CDR3 region has 16 residues. Trimming removed 5 bases at V and 3 bases at J, with 16 bases between. Germline V lookup: CDR1 SGHVS, CDR2 FNYEAQ. For the CDR3, the DNA is TGTGCCAGCAGCCAATCAGCCTCAGGATACACCGGGGAGCTGTTTTTT. As protein: CASSQSASGYTGELFF.

The chain couples TRBV7-2 to TRBJ1-2, with a tentative D call TRBD1 (6 bases). Germline assignment: CDR1 SGHTA and CDR2 FQGNSA. Trimming removed 4 bases at V and 8 bases at J, with 14 bases between. The CDR3 length is 13 residues. CDR3 loop: CASSSDRPGGYTF. The CDR3, as DNA: TGTGCCAGCAGCTCCGACAGGCCCGGGGGCTACACCTTC. Full variable domain (missing parts from reference TRBV7-2 and TRBJ1-2): GAGVSQSPSNKVTEKGKDVELRCDPISGHTALYWYRQSLGQGLEFLIYFQGNSAPDKSGLPSDRFSAERTGGSVSTLTIQRTQQEDSAVYLCASSSDRPGGYTFGSGTRLTVV.

The chain uses TRBV15 and TRBJ1-2; weak D call: TRBD1 (6 bases). V lost 5 bases and J 8 bases, leaving 15 bases between the germline ends. From germline, CDR1 is LNHNV and CDR2 YYDKDF (reference sequence). This CDR3 contains 13 residues. In DNA, the CDR3 is TGTGCCACCAGCTTGGGTCACAGGGTCGGCTACACCTTC. This encodes CATSLGHRVGYTF.

Here the CDR3 reads CASSAPTGPYGYTF. CDR3 nucleotides: TGTGCCAGCAGCGCGCCGACAGGGCCCTATGGCTACACCTTC. This chain joins TRBV5-5 and TRBJ1-2; 7 bases line up with TRBD1. V trimming: 4 bases; J trimming: 4 bases; junction bases outside the gene matches: 7. There are 14 residues in the CDR3. CDR1 is SGHKS and CDR2 is YYEKEE in the germline V gene (reference sequence).